This T cell receptor beta chain was captured in a study of beta chain features in type 1 diabetes. Study conclusions and caveats: The similarity of naive, central memory and Treg TCRB repertoires appeared greater among patients than among healthy donors. TCRB CDR3s were moderately but significantly shorter in Type 1 diabetes patients in all four CD4+ subsets. Fewer insertions but more deletions were seen at VDJ junctions in type 1 diabetes patients.

V lost 2 bases to trimming and J lost 6 bases, with 14 bases between them. The CDR3 is made up of 15 amino acids. Germline V gene data show CDR1 as SGHTA and CDR2 as FQGNSA. Details on this clone: The target antigen is unknown.

The sequenced template was cDNA made from the entire isolated RNA. The protocol was immunoSEQ multiplex PCR, while the TCRdb copy is restricted to in-frame clones and leaves out a portion. The data hold hundreds of thousands of clones, with over 12% observed a single time. By way of CD45RO/CCR7/CD25/CD127/CD95/CD27, the CD4+ regulatory, stem cell-like memory, central memory and naive cells were sorted. The sample comprised naive CD4+ T cells from blood. This chain joins TRBV7-2 and TRBJ2-4; a possible D gene is TRBD2 (7 bases). The clonotype was recovered from a man aged 18 to 29 with type 1 diabetes. The CDR3 nucleotides are TGTGCCAGCAGCTTAACAACAGGGAGGGGAAACATTCAGTACTTC. Amino acids: CASSLTTGRGNIQYF.